This T cell receptor beta chain stems from a study of OX40 agonist ivuxolimab in advanced cancers. At the level of the study: Patients were dosed intravenously with ivuxolimab at 0.01 to 10 mg/kg every 2 weeks. Prior anti-PD-1, anti-PD-L1 or anti-CTLA-4 therapy did not bar entry, and 40% had some.

Sequencing used immunoSEQ multiplex PCR; TCRdb keeps in-frame clones, though not all of them. This sample has around 51,000 clones, with about 80% found just once. Details on this clone: Its antigen is as yet unknown.

V trimming: 5 bases; J trimming: 8 bases; junction bases outside the gene matches: 8. The CDR3 has 13 amino acids. Germline V gene data show CDR1 as SNHLY and CDR2 as FYNNEI. General study results and limits: Certain nonresponders additionally had low normalized T-cell clonal expansion.

The TCR sequence derives from an adult with an advanced solid tumor such as melanoma, head and neck, liver or kidney cancer. The J gene is TRBJ1-2, the V gene TRBV2; TRBD1 matches 7 bases. The sample consisted of CD4+ or CD8+ T cells sorted from blood, taken in a trial of the OX40 agonist ivuxolimab. The CDR3 DNA reads TGTGCCAGCAGTCTGACAGGGTCTGGGGGCTACACCTTC. Translation: CASSLTGSGGYTF.